This entry lists 21 T cell receptor beta chains sequenced from one sample in a study of cytomegalovirus exposure and HLA in healthy donors. Repertoires were generated with immunoSEQ multiplex PCR, while TCRdb's copy carries only in-frame clones and drops some. Here the sample spans around 70,000 clones, 94% being singletons. The material sequenced was PBMCs. These TCRs come from a man aged 18 to 30 in good health and CMV-seropositive.

The chain has TRBV6-1 and TRBJ1-5; the match to TRBD1 covers 7 bases. CDR3 length equals 14 residues. The V and J ends lost 5 bases and 9 bases, in that order; junction bases with no gene match: 10. Looked up from germline, CDR1 is MNHNS and CDR2 is SASEGT. The CDR3 region is CASSYSTGTWPQHF. DNA of the CDR3: TGTGCCAGCAGTTATTCGACAGGGACCTGGCCCCAGCATTTT.

Only one count was recorded for this clone. The chain is built from TRBV27 and TRBJ2-7, with a tentative D call TRBD2 (5 bases). V lost 2 bases and J 3 bases, leaving 8 bases between the germline ends. The CDR3 totals 13 residues. Germline V CDR1 and CDR2: MNHEY, SMNVEV (reference sequence). For the CDR3, the DNA is TGTGCCAGCAGTTTAAGAGGGAGCTACGAGCAGTACTTC. This translates into CASSLRGSYEQYF.

The chain carries TRBV11-3 and TRBJ2-1, with 10 bases identical to TRBD2. This CDR3 region has 15 residues. The ends lost 1 base at V and 8 bases at J; junction bases unmatched: 5. Germline V lookup: CDR1 SGHNT, CDR2 YENEEA. CDR3 region: CASSLVLAGRDEQFF. DNA for the CDR3: TGTGCCAGCAGCTTAGTACTAGCGGGACGGGATGAGCAGTTCTTC.

The chain uses TRBV28 and TRBJ2-1; tentative D call: TRBD2 (5 bases). Trimming stripped 5 bases from V and 7 bases from J, with 15 bases between. Germline V gives CDR1 MDHEN, CDR2 SYDVKM. CDR3 length equals 14 residues. As DNA, the CDR3 is TGTGCCAGCAGTCCATACGGGATTTATAATGAGCAGTTCTTC. This gives the protein CASSPYGIYNEQFF.

The rearrangement links TRBV5-1 to TRBJ2-2, with 9 bases lining up with TRBD2. The ends lost 7 bases at V and 6 bases at J; junction bases unmatched: 13. Germline assignment: CDR1 SGHRS and CDR2 YFSETQ. The CDR3 consists of 16 residues. CDR3 loop: CASSILIAGAPGELFF. The CDR3 DNA sequence: TGCGCCAGCTCCATACTAATAGCGGGAGCCCCCGGGGAGCTGTTTTTT. Full variable domain (missing parts from reference TRBV5-1 and TRBJ2-2): KAGVTQTPRYLIKTRGQQVTLSCSPISGHRSVSWYQQTPGQGLQFLFEYFSETQRNKGNFPGRFSGRQFSNSRSEMNVSTLELGDSALYLCASSILIAGAPGELFFGEGSRLTVL.

J is TRBJ2-7 and V is TRBV11-2, with TRBD2 matching over 8 bases. This CDR3 has 15 residues. V lost 1 base, J lost 3 bases, and 5 bases stayed unmatched. CDR1 is SGHAT, CDR2 FQNNGV, per germline. The CDR3 region is CASSLVTSGDYEQYF. CDR3 DNA sequence: TGTGCCAGCAGCTTAGTTACTAGCGGAGACTACGAGCAGTACTTC.

The V gene is TRBV18, the J gene TRBJ1-1; D possibly corresponds to TRBD1 (6 bases). The V end was cut by 7 bases, the J end by 1 base, with 13 bases between. The V gene's germline CDR1 is KGHSH and CDR2 LQKENI. CDR3 length equals 14 residues. The CDR3 spells CASFEGGANTEAFF. CDR3 nucleotide sequence: TGTGCCAGCTTCGAGGGGGGGGCGAACACTGAAGCTTTCTTT.

This chain links TRBV5-4 with TRBJ2-7; 9 nucleotides match TRBD1. V lost 2 bases to trimming and J lost 1 base; unmatched junction nucleotides: 4. The CDR3 consists of 15 residues. The V gene's germline CDR1 is SGHNT and CDR2 YYREEE (reference sequence). The CDR3 loop is CASSLGGQGSYEQYF. As DNA, the CDR3 is TGTGCCAGCAGCTTAGGGGGACAGGGTTCCTACGAGCAGTACTTC.

This chain joins TRBV5-1 and TRBJ2-7, with D uncertain. Germline CDR1 is SGHRS and CDR2 is YFSETQ. V gave up 0 bases and J gave up 1 base, with 5 bases separating them. The CDR3 runs 13 residues. The CDR3: CASSLATSYEQYF. The CDR3 DNA reads TGCGCCAGCAGCTTGGCGACTTCCTACGAGCAGTACTTC.

CDR3 DNA sequence: TGCGCCAGTGGGACTTCTAGCTCCTACAATGAGCAGTTCTTC. Translating gives CASGTSSSYNEQFF. The chain combines TRBV5-1 with TRBJ2-1; maybe TRBD2 (6 bases). Trimming removed 8 bases from V and 0 bases from J, with 12 bases in between. Germline V gene lookup returns CDR1 SGHRS and CDR2 YFSETQ. The CDR3 is 14 residues long.

The chain links TRBV18 to TRBJ1-5, with a possible D match to TRBD1 (5 bases). This CDR3 has 14 amino acids. Germline V gene sequence: CDR1 KGHSH, CDR2 LQKENI. The germline V and J ends were trimmed by 3 bases and 7 bases, with 13 bases remaining between them. The CDR3 nucleotides read TGTGCCAGCTCACCTTCGGGGGGGAGCCAGCCCCAGCATTTT. Amino acids: CASSPSGGSQPQHF.

This chain joins TRBV28 and TRBJ2-3; 9 bases map to TRBD1. V shed 4 bases, J shed 0 bases, and the junction held 2 bases outside the gene matches. The CDR3 loop spans 15 amino acids. Germline CDR1 and CDR2: MDHEN and SYDVKM. The CDR3 DNA is TGTGCCAGCAGTTGGACAGGGGCAAGCACAGATACGCAGTATTTT. It yields the protein CASSWTGASTDTQYF. Full variable domain (remainder filled in from reference TRBV28 and TRBJ2-3): DVKVTQSSRYLVKRTGEKVFLECVQDMDHENMFWYRQDPGLGLRLIYFSYDVKMKEKGDIPEGYSVSREKKERFSLILESASTNQTSMYLCASSWTGASTDTQYFGPGTRLTVL.

CDR3 DNA: TGTGCCAGCAGTGACACGAGCTCCTACAATGAGCAGTTCTTC. Its protein is CASSDTSSYNEQFF. This rearrangement joins TRBV2 to TRBJ2-1; D not certain. Trimming removed 3 bases from V and 0 bases from J, with 6 bases in between. Germline loops: CDR1 SNHLY, CDR2 FYNNEI. CDR3 length: 14 amino acids. Combining the CDR3 with reference TRBV2 and TRBJ2-1 gives the whole variable domain EPEVTQTPSHQVTQMGQEVILRCVPISNHLYFYWYRQILGQKVEFLVSFYNNEISEKSEIFDDQFSVERPDGSNFTLKIRSTKLEDSAMYFCASSDTSSYNEQFFGPGTRLTVL.

The chain uses TRBV2 and TRBJ1-1, with TRBD1 matching 12 bases. From germline, CDR1 is SNHLY and CDR2 FYNNEI. The CDR3 extends over 17 amino acids. The ends lost 6 bases at V and 3 bases at J; junction bases unmatched: 11. The CDR3 nucleotides read TGTGCCAGCAGGAGGGGACAGGGGGCCATGCGGGACACTGAAGCTTTCTTT. Encoded protein: CASRRGQGAMRDTEAFF.

This chain uses TRBV7-8 with TRBJ2-7; 7 bases fit TRBD2. The CDR3 has 15 residues. J gave up 7 bases and V 0 bases, and 9 bases lay outside the gene matches. Germline V gene sequence: CDR1 SGHVS, CDR2 FQNEAQ. The CDR3 DNA reads TGTGCCAGCAGCTTAGCCTCAAGCGGGACGGGAGAGCAGTACTTC. This encodes CASSLASSGTGEQYF. Using reference TRBV7-8 and TRBJ2-7 for the parts outside the CDR3, the full variable domain is GAGVSQSPRYKVAKRGQDVALRCDPISGHVSLFWYQQALGQGPEFLTYFQNEAQLDKSGLPSDRFFAERPEGSVSTLKIQRTQQEDSAVYLCASSLASSGTGEQYFGPGTRLTVT.

J is TRBJ2-1 and V is TRBV28; the match to TRBD2 covers 7 bases. The CDR3 consists of 16 residues. After removal of 2 bases from V and 8 bases from J, the junction contained 12 bases not matched to a gene. Per the germline V gene, CDR1 is MDHEN and CDR2 is SYDVKM. The CDR3 spells CASSLAAGREWDEQFF. The CDR3 DNA sequence: TGTGCCAGCAGTTTAGCGGCAGGGAGGGAATGGGATGAGCAGTTCTTC.

The chain joins TRBV5-1 to TRBJ2-7; 8 nucleotides align to TRBD1. There are 16 residues in the CDR3. The germline gives CDR1 SGHRS, CDR2 YFSETQ. J gave up 1 base and V 4 bases, and 10 bases lay outside the gene matches. CDR3: CASSPQGQGRSYEQYF. CDR3 nucleotides: TGCGCCAGCAGCCCCCAAGGACAGGGCCGATCCTACGAGCAGTACTTC.

This clone occurred a few times. The chain carries TRBV10-3 and TRBJ2-7, with 11 nucleotides matching TRBD2. With V trimmed by 10 bases and J by 2 bases, 7 bases remained unmatched. The CDR3 length is 14 residues. Germline V gives CDR1 ENHRY, CDR2 SYGVKD. This chain's CDR3 is CATVGTSGTYEQYF. The DNA of the CDR3 is TGTGCCACCGTCGGGACTAGCGGTACCTACGAGCAGTACTTC.

The rearrangement links TRBV6-5 to TRBJ2-7, with 8 bases matching TRBD1. The junction had 10 bases not matched to a gene; V was cut back by 7 bases and J by 5 bases. Germline loops: CDR1 MNHEY, CDR2 SVGAGI. CDR3 length: 14 amino acids. This chain's CDR3 is CASTETGQGHEQYF. The CDR3 DNA is TGTGCCAGCACCGAAACCGGACAGGGCCACGAGCAGTACTTC.

The V gene is TRBV5-1, the J gene TRBJ2-2; 10 nucleotides agree with TRBD2. Per the germline V gene, CDR1 is SGHRS and CDR2 is YFSETQ. J gave up 3 bases and V 2 bases, and 4 bases lay outside the gene matches. The CDR3 spans 16 residues. CDR3 coding DNA: TGCGCCAGCAGCTTCTTAGCGGGAGGTCACACCGGGGAGCTGTTTTTT. Amino acid sequence: CASSFLAGGHTGELFF.

The chain joins TRBV11-2 to TRBJ2-3; possibly TRBD2 for D (6 bases). The CDR3 runs to 16 residues. V dropped 1 base and J dropped 3 bases, with 14 bases sitting between them. CDR1 SGHAT and CDR2 FQNNGV come from the germline V gene. The CDR3 region has the DNA TGTGCCAGCAGCTTAGCCTCCGACGGGAGAACAGATACGCAGTATTTT. Translated: CASSLASDGRTDTQYF.